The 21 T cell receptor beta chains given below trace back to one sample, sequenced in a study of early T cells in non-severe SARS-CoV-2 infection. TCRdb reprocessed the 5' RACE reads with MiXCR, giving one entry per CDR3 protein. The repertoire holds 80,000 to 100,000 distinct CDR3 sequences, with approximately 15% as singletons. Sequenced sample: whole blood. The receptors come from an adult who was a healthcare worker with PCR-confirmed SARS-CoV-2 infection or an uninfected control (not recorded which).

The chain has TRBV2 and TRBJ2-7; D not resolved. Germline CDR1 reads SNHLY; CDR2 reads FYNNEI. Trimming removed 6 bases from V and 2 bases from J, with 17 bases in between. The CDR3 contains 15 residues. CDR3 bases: TGTGCCAGCAGCGATTCTTCGGGTCCCACCTACGAGCAGTACTTC. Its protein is CASSDSSGPTYEQYF.

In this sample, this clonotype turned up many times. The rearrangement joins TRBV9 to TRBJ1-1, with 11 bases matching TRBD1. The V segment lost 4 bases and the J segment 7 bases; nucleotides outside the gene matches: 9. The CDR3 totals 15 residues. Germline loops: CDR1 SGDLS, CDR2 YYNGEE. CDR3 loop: CASSFTGTGGGEAFF. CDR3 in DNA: TGTGCCAGCAGCTTTACCGGGACAGGGGGTGGTGAAGCTTTCTTT.

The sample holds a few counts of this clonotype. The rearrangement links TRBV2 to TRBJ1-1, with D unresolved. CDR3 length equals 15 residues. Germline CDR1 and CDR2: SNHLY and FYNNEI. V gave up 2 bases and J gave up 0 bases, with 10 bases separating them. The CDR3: CASSESGRMNTEAFF. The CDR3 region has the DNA TGTGCCAGCAGTGAATCCGGACGGATGAACACTGAAGCTTTCTTT.

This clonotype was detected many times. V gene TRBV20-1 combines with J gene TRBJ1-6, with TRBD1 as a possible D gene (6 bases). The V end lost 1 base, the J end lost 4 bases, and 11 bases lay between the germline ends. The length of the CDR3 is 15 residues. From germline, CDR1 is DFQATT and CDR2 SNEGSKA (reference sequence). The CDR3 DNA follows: TGCAGTGCTAGAGGCAGGACAGCATATAATTCACCCCTCCACTTT. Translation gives CSARGRTAYNSPLHF.

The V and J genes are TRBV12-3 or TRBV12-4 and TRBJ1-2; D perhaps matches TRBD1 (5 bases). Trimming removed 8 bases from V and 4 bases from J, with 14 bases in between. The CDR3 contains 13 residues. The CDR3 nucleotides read TGTGCCAGCGGGAAACAGGCTACCTATGGCTACACCTTC. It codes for CASGKQATYGYTF.

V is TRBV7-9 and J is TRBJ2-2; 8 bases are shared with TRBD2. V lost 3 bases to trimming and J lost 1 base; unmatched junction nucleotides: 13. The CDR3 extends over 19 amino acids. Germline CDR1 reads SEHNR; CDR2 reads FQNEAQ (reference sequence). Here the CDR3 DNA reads TGTGCCAGCAGCTTTCAAGTGGCGGGAGGCCAGCAGAACACCGGGGAGCTGTTTTTT. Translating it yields CASSFQVAGGQQNTGELFF.

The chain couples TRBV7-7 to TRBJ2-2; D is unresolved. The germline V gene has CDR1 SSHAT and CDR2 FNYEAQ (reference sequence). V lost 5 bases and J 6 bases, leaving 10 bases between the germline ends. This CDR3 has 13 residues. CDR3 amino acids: CASSPLRAGELFF. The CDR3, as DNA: TGTGCCAGCAGCCCGTTACGCGCCGGGGAGCTGTTTTTT.

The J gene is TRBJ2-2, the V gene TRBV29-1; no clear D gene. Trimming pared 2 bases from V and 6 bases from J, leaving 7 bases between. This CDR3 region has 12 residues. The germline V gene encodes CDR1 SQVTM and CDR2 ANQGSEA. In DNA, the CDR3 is TGCAGCGTTGAAAAAGGATCCGGGGAGCTGTTTTTT. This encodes CSVEKGSGELFF.

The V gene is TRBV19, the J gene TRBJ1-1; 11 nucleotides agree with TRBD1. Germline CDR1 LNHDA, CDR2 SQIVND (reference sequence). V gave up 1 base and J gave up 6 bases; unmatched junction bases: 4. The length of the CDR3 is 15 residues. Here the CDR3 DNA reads TGTGCCAGTAGTATAGGGACAGGGGGCCGTCCTGAAGCTTTCTTT. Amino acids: CASSIGTGGRPEAFF.

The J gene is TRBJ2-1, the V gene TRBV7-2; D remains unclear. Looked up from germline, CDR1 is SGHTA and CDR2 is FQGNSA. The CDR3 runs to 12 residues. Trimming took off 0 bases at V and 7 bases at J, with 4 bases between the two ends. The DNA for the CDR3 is TGTGCCAGCAGCTTAGCTATTAATGAGCAGTTCTTC. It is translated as CASSLAINEQFF.

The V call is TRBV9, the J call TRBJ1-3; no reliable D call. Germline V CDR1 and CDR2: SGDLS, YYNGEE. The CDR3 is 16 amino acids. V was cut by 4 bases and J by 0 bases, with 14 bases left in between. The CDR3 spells CASSPMEPVSGNTIYF. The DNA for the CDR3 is TGTGCCAGCAGCCCAATGGAACCAGTCTCTGGAAACACCATATATTTT.

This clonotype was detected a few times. The CDR3 nucleotides read TGTGCCAGCAGGGACTATCGGTACGAGCAGTACTTC. It yields the protein CASRDYRYEQYF. The chain joins TRBV6-2 or TRBV6-3 to TRBJ2-7; a weak D match, TRBD2 (6 bases). Germline V lookup: CDR1 MNHEY, CDR2 SVGEGT. With 6 bases removed from V and 4 bases from J, the gap between germline ends came to 10 bases. This CDR3 has 12 amino acids.

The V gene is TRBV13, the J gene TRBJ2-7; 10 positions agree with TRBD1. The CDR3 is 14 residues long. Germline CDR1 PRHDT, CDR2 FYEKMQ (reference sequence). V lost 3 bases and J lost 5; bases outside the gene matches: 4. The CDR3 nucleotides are TGTGCCAGCAGCTTTAGGGACAGGGGCCACGAGCAGTACTTC. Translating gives CASSFRDRGHEQYF. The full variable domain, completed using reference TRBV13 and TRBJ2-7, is AAGVIQSPRHLIKEKRETATLKCYPIPRHDTVYWYQQGPGQDPQFLISFYEKMQSDKGSIPDRFSAQQFSDYHSELNMSSLELGDSALYFCASSFRDRGHEQYFGPGTRLTVT.

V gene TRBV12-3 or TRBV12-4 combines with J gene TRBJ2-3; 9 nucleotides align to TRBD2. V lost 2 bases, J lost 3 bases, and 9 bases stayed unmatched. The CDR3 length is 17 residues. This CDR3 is CASSLIASGVGTDTQYF. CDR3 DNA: TGTGCCAGCAGTTTAATAGCTAGCGGGGTTGGGACAGATACGCAGTATTTT.

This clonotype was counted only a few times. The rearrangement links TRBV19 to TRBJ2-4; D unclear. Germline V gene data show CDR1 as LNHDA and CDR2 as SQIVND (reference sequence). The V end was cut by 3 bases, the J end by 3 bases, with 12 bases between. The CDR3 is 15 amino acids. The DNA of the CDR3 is TGTGCCAGTAGTATTGCCCAGATGAACAAAAACATTCAGTACTTC. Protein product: CASSIAQMNKNIQYF. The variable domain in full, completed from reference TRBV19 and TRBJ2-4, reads DGGITQSPKYLFRKEGQNVTLSCEQNLNHDAMYWYRQDPGQGLRLIYYSQIVNDFQKGDIAEGYSVSREKKESFPLTVTSAQKNPTAFYLCASSIAQMNKNIQYFGAGTRLSVL.

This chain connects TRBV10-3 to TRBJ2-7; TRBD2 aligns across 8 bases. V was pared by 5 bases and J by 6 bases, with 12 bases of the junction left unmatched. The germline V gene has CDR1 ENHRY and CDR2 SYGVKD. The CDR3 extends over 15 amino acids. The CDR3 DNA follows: TGTGCCATCAGTCTTATAGCGGGATTGATCGGCGAGCAGTACTTC. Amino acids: CAISLIAGLIGEQYF.

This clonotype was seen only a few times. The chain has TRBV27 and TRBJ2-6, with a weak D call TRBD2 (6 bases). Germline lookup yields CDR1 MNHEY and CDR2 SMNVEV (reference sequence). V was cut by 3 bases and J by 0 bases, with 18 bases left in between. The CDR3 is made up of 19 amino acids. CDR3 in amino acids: CASSFLRAGRRSGANVLTF. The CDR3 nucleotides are TGTGCCAGCAGTTTTCTCCGGGCAGGGAGGCGCTCTGGGGCCAACGTCCTGACTTTC.

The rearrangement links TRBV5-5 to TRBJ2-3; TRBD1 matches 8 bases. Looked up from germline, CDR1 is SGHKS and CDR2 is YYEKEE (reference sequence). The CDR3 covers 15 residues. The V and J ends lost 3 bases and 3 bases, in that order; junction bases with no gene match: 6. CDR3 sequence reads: CASSSETGGTDTQYF. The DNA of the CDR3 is TGTGCCAGCAGCTCGGAAACAGGGGGAACAGATACGCAGTATTTT.

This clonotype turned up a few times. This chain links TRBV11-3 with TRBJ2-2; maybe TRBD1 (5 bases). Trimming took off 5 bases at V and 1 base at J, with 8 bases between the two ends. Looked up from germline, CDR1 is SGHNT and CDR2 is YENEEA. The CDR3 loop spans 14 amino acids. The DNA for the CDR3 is TGTGCCAGCAGCGTAACAGGGAACACCGGGGAGCTGTTTTTT. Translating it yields CASSVTGNTGELFF. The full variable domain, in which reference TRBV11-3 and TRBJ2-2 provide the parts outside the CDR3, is EAGVVQSPRYKIIEKKQPVAFWCNPISGHNTLYWYLQNLGQGPELLIRYENEEAVDDSQLPKDRFSAERLKGVDSTLKIQPAELGDSAVYLCASSVTGNTGELFFGEGSRLTVL.

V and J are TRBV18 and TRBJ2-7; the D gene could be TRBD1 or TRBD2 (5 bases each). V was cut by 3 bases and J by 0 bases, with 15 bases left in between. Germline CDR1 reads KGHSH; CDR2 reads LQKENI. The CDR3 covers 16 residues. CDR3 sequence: CASSPWDRTYSYEQYF. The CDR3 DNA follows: TGTGCCAGCTCACCGTGGGACCGAACCTACTCCTACGAGCAGTACTTC.

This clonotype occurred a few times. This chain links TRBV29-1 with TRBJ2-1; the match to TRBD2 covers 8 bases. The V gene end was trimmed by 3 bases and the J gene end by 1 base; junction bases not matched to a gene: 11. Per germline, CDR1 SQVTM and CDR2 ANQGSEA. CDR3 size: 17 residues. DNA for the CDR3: TGCAGCGTTGAGGGGCTAGCGGGTCACTATTCCTACAATGAGCAGTTCTTC. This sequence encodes CSVEGLAGHYSYNEQFF.